The T cell receptor beta chain described here comes from a study of shared clonotypes between healthy human individuals. The germline CDR1 and CDR2 sequences are SGHDT and YYEEEE. The length of the CDR3 is 12 residues. V was clipped by 5 bases and J by 2 bases, with 8 bases between them. The sequenced material, unsorted PBMC DNA, was run on ten immunoSEQ deep assay plates. Clones were sequenced by immunoSEQ multiplex PCR, and TCRdb holds only the in-frame ones, with some missing. This repertoire shows 400,000 to 550,000 clones, around 79% found once; its top ten account for about 12%. Details on this clone: This CDR3 is also generated by other DNA sequences in the sample.

The chain carries TRBV5-6 and TRBJ2-7; no firm D call. Material: PBMCs. This sequence was found in a woman aged 40-49 years in good health. Some clones in this sample may be carry-over from other donors' samples. This CDR3 reads CASSRMPYEQYF. Here the CDR3 DNA reads TGTGCCAGCAGTCGTATGCCCTACGAGCAGTACTTC. Full variable domain (rest looked up from reference TRBV5-6 and TRBJ2-7): DAGVTQSPTHLIKTRGQQVTLRCSPKSGHDTVSWYQQALGQGPQFIFQYYEEEERQRGNFPDRFSGHQFPNYSSELNVNALLLGDSALYLCASSRMPYEQYFGPGTRLTVT.